Listed below are T cell receptor beta chains from one sample, sequenced in a study of cytomegalovirus exposure and HLA in healthy donors. Libraries were prepared by immunoSEQ multiplex PCR; TCRdb keeps only in-frame clonotypes and omits some of them. The profile covers hundreds of thousands of clones, with around 89% appearing a single time and 0.9% to 1.1% taken by the ten largest. Sequencing was carried out using PBMCs. The receptor set was obtained from a woman younger than 35 in good health and CMV-seronegative. CDR3s include the opening cysteine and the closing phenylalanine or tryptophan. D genes are given only for firm matches. Expanded clones get a size class; other rows say once, few or many, or leave the size out.

J gene | CDR3 length | clone size | V gene | D gene | CDR3 DNA | CDR3 protein
TRBJ2-1 | 15 | . | TRBV7-2 | TRBD2 | TGTGCCAGCAGGGGTGAACTAGCGGGAAGGGATGAGCAGTTCTTC | CASRGELAGRDEQFF
TRBJ1-4 | 15 | . | TRBV19 | . | TGTGCCAGTAGTTCCCAGGGAGGGCGAGGTGAAAAACTGTTTTTT | CASSSQGGRGEKLFF
TRBJ2-7 | 16 | few | TRBV5-5 | TRBD2 | TGTGCCAGCAGCCGGGCGGGAGGGACCACCTCCTACGAGCAGTACTTC | CASSRAGGTTSYEQYF
TRBJ2-5 | 16 | . | TRBV5-4 | TRBD2 | TGTGCCAGCAGCTTGAGCGGGAGGGCTCACCAAGAGACCCAGTACTTC | CASSLSGRAHQETQYF
TRBJ2-7 | 15 | . | TRBV29-1 | . | TGCAGCGTTGAAGGCGGGTGGACGGAGACCTACGAGCAGTACTTC | CSVEGGWTETYEQYF
TRBJ1-1 | 16 | . | TRBV4-1 | TRBD1 | TGCGCCAGCAGCCCCATAGCCGGGACAGGGTCACCTGAAGCTTTCTTT | CASSPIAGTGSPEAFF
TRBJ1-6 | 18 | . | TRBV5-8 | TRBD1 | TGTGCCAGCAGCTCAGGACAGGGCCGCGCCACCTATAATTCACCCCTCCACTTT | CASSSGQGRATYNSPLHF
TRBJ2-7 | 11 | . | TRBV20-1 | . | TGCAGTGCTAAGGGACTGGGGGAGCAGTACTTC | CSAKGLGEQYF
TRBJ1-1 | 20 | . | TRBV5-4 | TRBD1 | TGTGCCAGCAGCCCCCGGTCGGGCAGAACAGGGGAAAATCAGGACACTGAAGCTTTCTTT | CASSPRSGRTGENQDTEAFF
TRBJ1-1 | 17 | . | TRBV7-8 | . | TGTGCCAGCAGCTTAGCACAGGACCCAGTAAAGAACACTGAAGCTTTCTTT | CASSLAQDPVKNTEAFF
TRBJ2-2 | 17 | once | TRBV4-1 | TRBD2 | TGCGCCAGCAGCCAGGGACTAAGATCCGGGAACACCGGGGAGCTGTTTTTT | CASSQGLRSGNTGELFF
TRBJ1-2 | 11 | . | TRBV9 | TRBD1 | TGTGCCAGCAGCGCAGACAGGGTCTACACCTTC | CASSADRVYTF
TRBJ2-2 | 13 | . | TRBV7-3 | TRBD2 | TGTGCCCTAGGTCGGGGGGACACCGGGGAGCTGTTTTTT | CALGRGDTGELFF
TRBJ2-7 | 16 | once | TRBV5-1 | . | TGCGCCAGCAGCTGGGGAGTGGTCCAGGGGACATACGAGCAGTACTTC | CASSWGVVQGTYEQYF
TRBJ2-4 | 14 | . | TRBV30 | TRBD2 | TGTGCCTGGAGTGCAGCGGGGGCCAAAAACATTCAGTACTTC | CAWSAAGAKNIQYF
TRBJ2-5 | 14 | . | TRBV5-1 | TRBD2 | TGCGCCAGCAGCCGGGGGGAATCGGGGGAGACCCAGTACTTC | CASSRGESGETQYF
TRBJ2-2 | 16 | . | TRBV7-9 | TRBD2 | TGTGCCAATCCCGGGACTAGCGGATCCAACACCGGGGAGCTGTTTTTT | CANPGTSGSNTGELFF
TRBJ2-7 | 13 | . | TRBV29-1 | . | TGCAGCGCCGGGGGACAGAGCTCCTACGAGCAGTACTTC | CSAGGQSSYEQYF
TRBJ1-2 | 11 | . | TRBV20-1 | . | TGCAGTGCTAGAGGGGCGTATGGCTACACCTTC | CSARGAYGYTF
TRBJ1-2 | 15 | . | TRBV6-4 | TRBD1 | TGTGCCAGCAGTGACGCGGCAGGGGGAAACTATGGCTACACCTTC | CASSDAAGGNYGYTF
TRBJ2-7 | 14 | . | TRBV10-3 | TRBD2 | TGTGCCGTCAGTAGACTAGCGGCTACCTACGAGCAGTACTTC | CAVSRLAATYEQYF
TRBJ2-3 | 16 | . | TRBV7-6 | . | TGTGCCAGCAGCTTAGTGACTAGATCGGTCACAGATACGCAGTATTTT | CASSLVTRSVTDTQYF
TRBJ2-5 | 15 | . | TRBV18 | . | TGTGCCAGCTCACCTTCCCTAGCAAGCCGAGAGACCCAGTACTTC | CASSPSLASRETQYF
TRBJ2-7 | 15 | once | TRBV27 | TRBD2 | TGTGCCAGCAGTTTATCACTAGCGGGGTCCTACGAGCAGTACTTC | CASSLSLAGSYEQYF
TRBJ1-2 | 14 | . | TRBV11-2 | . | TGTGCCAGCAGCGTACTGGAGACTAACTATGGCTACACCTTC | CASSVLETNYGYTF
TRBJ2-7 | 12 | . | TRBV29-1 | . | TGCAGCGCCCTACGTCAGGGCTACGAGCAGTACTTC | CSALRQGYEQYF
TRBJ2-7 | 16 | once | TRBV2 | TRBD1 | TGTGCCAGCATTCCTACCCCCGGGACAGGCCGCTACGAGCAGTACTTC | CASIPTPGTGRYEQYF
TRBJ2-5 | 14 | . | TRBV5-6 | TRBD2 | TGTGCCAGCAGCTCGGGACTAGCATTAGAGACCCAGTACTTC | CASSSGLALETQYF
TRBJ1-2 | 11 | . | TRBV10-3 | TRBD1 | TGTGCCATCGGAGGGGGCTTTGGCTACACCTTC | CAIGGGFGYTF
TRBJ2-2 | 14 | . | TRBV9 | . | TGTGCCAGCAGCGTAGTTGAGCACACCGGGGAGCTGTTTTTT | CASSVVEHTGELFF
TRBJ1-5 | 13 | . | TRBV25-1 | . | TGTGCCAGCAGTGACCGCAGGGGCCAGCCCCAGCATTTT | CASSDRRGQPQHF
TRBJ2-1 | 15 | . | TRBV7-8 | . | TGTGCCAGCAGCTTCGGCGGGGGCCAATACAATGAGCAGTTCTTC | CASSFGGGQYNEQFF